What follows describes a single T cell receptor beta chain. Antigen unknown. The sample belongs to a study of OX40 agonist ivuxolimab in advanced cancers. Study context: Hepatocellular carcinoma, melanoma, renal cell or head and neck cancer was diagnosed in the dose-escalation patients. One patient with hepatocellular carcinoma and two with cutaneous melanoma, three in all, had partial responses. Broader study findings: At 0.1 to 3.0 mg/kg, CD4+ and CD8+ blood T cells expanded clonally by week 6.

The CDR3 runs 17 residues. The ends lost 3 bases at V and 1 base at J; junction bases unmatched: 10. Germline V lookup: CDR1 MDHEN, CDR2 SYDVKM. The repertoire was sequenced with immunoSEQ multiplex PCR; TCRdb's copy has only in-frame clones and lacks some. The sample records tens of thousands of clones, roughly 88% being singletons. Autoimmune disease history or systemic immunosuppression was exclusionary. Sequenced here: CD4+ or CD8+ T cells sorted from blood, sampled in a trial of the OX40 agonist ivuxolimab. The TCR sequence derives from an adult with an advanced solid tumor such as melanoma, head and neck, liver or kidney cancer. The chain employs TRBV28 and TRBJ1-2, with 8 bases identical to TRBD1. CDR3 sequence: CASSFETGVGVNYGYTF. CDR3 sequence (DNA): TGTGCCAGCAGTTTTGAGACAGGGGTAGGGGTTAACTATGGCTACACCTTC.